This passage covers 29 T cell receptor beta chains from one sample sequenced in a study of yellow fever vaccine responses in identical twins. TCRdb passed the RT-PCR reads through MiXCR, listing each CDR3 protein once. Altogether roughly 18,000 distinct CDR3 sequences are present, just over 60% being singletons, with the ten largest covering 7% to 8%. This material consisted of T cells from blood (PBMCs), unsorted or a sorted subset (not recorded which), taken before or after yellow fever vaccination (not recorded which). Every receptor here comes from a woman aged 18 to 35 who received the yellow fever vaccine.

The chain couples TRBV5-1 to TRBJ2-1; D ambiguous. The CDR3 totals 15 residues. V dropped 5 bases and J dropped 4 bases, with 16 bases sitting between them. The germline V gene has CDR1 SGHRS and CDR2 YFSETQ. The CDR3 DNA is TGCGCCAGCAGAAAAGTTCCTTTGATTTACAATGAGCAGTTCTTC. As protein: CASRKVPLIYNEQFF. Full variable domain (missing parts from reference TRBV5-1 and TRBJ2-1): KAGVTQTPRYLIKTRGQQVTLSCSPISGHRSVSWYQQTPGQGLQFLFEYFSETQRNKGNFPGRFSGRQFSNSRSEMNVSTLELGDSALYLCASRKVPLIYNEQFFGPGTRLTVL.

This clonotype has only a few counts. This chain uses TRBV29-1 with TRBJ2-7; 7 positions agree with TRBD1. Germline CDR1 reads SQVTM; CDR2 reads ANQGSEA. The V gene end was trimmed by 7 bases and the J gene end by 1 base; junction bases not matched to a gene: 7. The CDR3 covers 13 residues. In nucleotides, the CDR3 is TGCAGCGCCCTCGGGGACAGTTCCTACGAGCAGTACTTC. Its protein product is CSALGDSSYEQYF.

The rearrangement links TRBV29-1 to TRBJ2-7, with 10 bases fitting TRBD1. The CDR3 sequence is 14 residues long. V lost 5 bases to trimming and J lost 5 bases; unmatched junction nucleotides: 9. Per the germline V gene, CDR1 is SQVTM and CDR2 is ANQGSEA. The CDR3 DNA reads as TGCAGCGTTACAAGGGACAGGGGACAGAACGAGCAGTACTTC. Its protein is CSVTRDRGQNEQYF.

The chain recombines TRBV12-5 with TRBJ1-3; D remains unclear. This CDR3 has 14 amino acids. The germline V gene encodes CDR1 LGHNT and CDR2 FRNRAP. V lost 3 bases, J lost 4 bases, and 10 bases lay in between. The DNA for the CDR3 is TGTGCTAGTGGTTTTTTAGGTATGGGAAACACCATATATTTT. Translation: CASGFLGMGNTIYF.

In regard to this clonotype: Its ends do not fully match the called genes, so a read error is possible. V and J are TRBV4-1 and TRBJ1-1; D gene uncertain. The CDR3 totals 11 residues. Germline V gives CDR1 MGHRA, CDR2 YSYEKL. In DNA form, the CDR3 reads TGCGCCAGCAGCCAAGATGGCCCACGAGGCTTT. Translating gives CASSQDGPRGF.

CDR3: CSVEDPGEGQYF. In nucleotides, the CDR3 is TGCAGCGTTGAAGATCCGGGTGAGGGGCAGTACTTC. This sequence joins TRBV29-1 and TRBJ2-7; the D gene is possibly TRBD2 (5 bases). This CDR3 region has 12 residues. V gave up 0 bases and J gave up 9 bases, with 12 bases separating them. Germline CDR1 reads SQVTM; CDR2 reads ANQGSEA.

The chain is built from TRBV13 and TRBJ2-1, with D possibly matching TRBD1 (5 bases). Trimming shortened V by 5 bases and J by 1 base, and 18 bases separated the two germline ends. The CDR3 has 17 amino acids. The germline CDR1 and CDR2 sequences are PRHDT and FYEKMQ (reference sequence). CDR3 in DNA: TGTGCCAGCAGCCCCACCCTTGAGAACAGGTCCTACAATGAGCAGTTCTTC. Its translation: CASSPTLENRSYNEQFF. Filled out from reference TRBV13 and TRBJ2-1, the complete variable domain reads AAGVIQSPRHLIKEKRETATLKCYPIPRHDTVYWYQQGPGQDPQFLISFYEKMQSDKGSIPDRFSAQQFSDYHSELNMSSLELGDSALYFCASSPTLENRSYNEQFFGPGTRLTVL.

This clonotype was observed a few times. The chain couples TRBV12-3 or TRBV12-4 to TRBJ2-3; D gene unclear. V was pared by 2 bases and J by 1 base, with 4 bases between. The length of the CDR3 is 13 residues. CDR3 DNA sequence: TGTGCCAGCAGTTTATTCCGCACAGATACGCAGTATTTT. This translates into CASSLFRTDTQYF.

The rearrangement joins TRBV12-3 or TRBV12-4 to TRBJ2-3; 8 bases line up with TRBD2. V was pared by 5 bases and J by 6 bases, with 7 bases of the junction left unmatched. This CDR3 comprises 14 residues. The CDR3 loop reads CASSSGGGRDTQYF. In DNA form, the CDR3 reads TGTGCCAGCAGTAGCGGGGGAGGCCGGGATACGCAGTATTTT.

The chain is built from TRBV5-1 and TRBJ2-1; 10 bases map to TRBD2. The V gene's germline CDR1 is SGHRS and CDR2 YFSETQ. CDR3 length equals 15 residues. Trimming cost V 6 bases and J 3 bases; bases outside gene matches: 6. CDR3 sequence (DNA): TGCGCCAGCAACCTAGCGGGAGACATCTACAATGAGCAGTTCTTC. The encoded protein is CASNLAGDIYNEQFF.

This chain connects TRBV12-3 or TRBV12-4 to TRBJ1-2; D gene uncertain. This CDR3 is built from 15 residues. The V end lost 1 base, the J end lost 5 bases, and 14 bases lay between the germline ends. CDR3 residues: CASSLVTLSGYGYTF. The CDR3 DNA reads as TGTGCCAGCAGTTTAGTGACCCTATCGGGGTATGGCTACACCTTC.

The chain is built from TRBV20-1 and TRBJ2-3, with 8 bases matching TRBD2. V dropped 6 bases and J dropped 7; count of bases not matched to a gene: 9. This CDR3 contains 13 residues. The germline V gene encodes CDR1 DFQATT and CDR2 SNEGSKA (reference sequence). In nucleotides, the CDR3 is TGCAGTGCAGCCCCGGGGGGGCAAAATACGCAGTATTTT. Residues: CSAAPGGQNTQYF.

The rearrangement links TRBV7-9 to TRBJ2-1, with D perhaps matching TRBD2 (6 bases). V gave up 5 bases and J gave up 3 bases, with 14 bases separating them. Germline assignment: CDR1 SEHNR and CDR2 FQNEAQ (reference sequence). This CDR3 is 15 amino acids long. In nucleotides, the CDR3 is TGTGCCAGCAGCCCCGGGACTCCTAACTACAATGAGCAGTTCTTC. Protein sequence: CASSPGTPNYNEQFF.

The J gene is TRBJ1-5, the V gene TRBV19; D unresolved. The CDR3 covers 12 residues. Trimming cost V 5 bases and J 5 bases, with 7 bases left between them. CDR1 is LNHDA, CDR2 SQIVND, per germline (reference sequence). As DNA, the CDR3 is TGTGCCAGTAGTGCAGAAGATCAGCCCCAGCATTTT. It is translated as CASSAEDQPQHF.

The V call is TRBV14, the J call TRBJ1-4; weak D call: TRBD1 (6 bases). The CDR3 is 14 amino acids. V was trimmed by 3 bases and J by 6 bases, leaving 11 bases between them. Germline assignment: CDR1 SGHDN and CDR2 FVKESK. CDR3 in DNA: TGTGCCAGCAGCCAGGCCAACAGGGATGAAAAACTGTTTTTT. This codes for CASSQANRDEKLFF.

This clonotype came up once. The chain carries TRBV7-9 and TRBJ1-2, with a tentative D call TRBD1 (5 bases). This CDR3 region has 13 residues. Germline V gene sequence: CDR1 SEHNR, CDR2 FQNEAQ (reference sequence). V shed 6 bases and J shed 3 bases, with 11 bases lying between them. The CDR3 DNA is TGTGCCAGCAGACCGGACACCCACTATGGCTACACCTTC. It specifies CASRPDTHYGYTF.

The J gene is TRBJ2-1, the V gene TRBV7-6; 7 positions match TRBD1. CDR3 length: 15 residues. Per the germline V gene, CDR1 is SGHVS and CDR2 is FNYEAQ. V was pared by 3 bases and J by 0 bases, with 2 bases of the junction left unmatched. CDR3 sequence reads: CASSLTGFSYNEQFF. DNA of the CDR3: TGTGCCAGCAGCTTGACAGGGTTCTCCTACAATGAGCAGTTCTTC.

The V call is TRBV5-1, the J call TRBJ2-6; the D gene is possibly TRBD1 (5 bases). The CDR3 is 19 residues long. Germline V gene data show CDR1 as SGHRS and CDR2 as YFSETQ. The V and J ends lost 5 bases and 0 bases respectively, with 21 bases between them. CDR3 in amino acids: CASSYKGQGSDSGANVLTF. The CDR3 DNA sequence: TGCGCCAGCAGTTATAAGGGTCAGGGCTCGGACTCTGGGGCCAACGTCCTGACTTTC.

The V and J genes are TRBV11-2 and TRBJ2-7; 11 bases align to TRBD2. Per germline, CDR1 SGHAT and CDR2 FQNNGV. The CDR3 length is 15 residues. V lost 5 bases, J lost 3 bases, and 6 bases stayed unmatched. The CDR3, as DNA: TGTGCCAGCAGCCCGAGAGGGACTAGCGGCTACGAGCAGTACTTC. Translated: CASSPRGTSGYEQYF. The full variable domain, rest sourced from reference TRBV11-2 and TRBJ2-7, is EAGVAQSPRYKIIEKRQSVAFWCNPISGHATLYWYQQILGQGPKLLIQFQNNGVVDDSQLPKDRFSAERLKGVDSTLKIQPAKLEDSAVYLCASSPRGTSGYEQYFGPGTRLTVT.

V is TRBV5-5 and J is TRBJ2-1; 9 bases map to TRBD1. CDR3 length: 16 amino acids. The germline CDR1 and CDR2 sequences are SGHKS and YYEKEE (reference sequence). Trimming removed 0 bases from V and 3 bases from J; junction bases left unmatched: 4. The CDR3, as DNA: TGTGCCAGCAGCTTGGGTGACAGGGGGTTCTACAATGAGCAGTTCTTC. Translation gives CASSLGDRGFYNEQFF.

In this sample, this clonotype turned up a few times. The chain links TRBV2 to TRBJ1-1; TRBD1 is a possible D gene (5 bases). The CDR3 runs 13 residues. Trimming removed 4 bases from V and 10 bases from J, with 16 bases in between. CDR1 SNHLY and CDR2 FYNNEI come from the germline V gene. This CDR3 is CASSVKGTLGAFF. CDR3 coding DNA: TGTGCCAGCAGTGTTAAGGGGACCCTGGGAGCTTTCTTT.

The V call is TRBV11-1, the J call TRBJ2-7; either TRBD1 or TRBD2 may fit D (6 bases each). Looked up from germline, CDR1 is SGHAT and CDR2 is FQDESV (reference sequence). The CDR3 covers 15 residues. V was shortened by 6 bases and J by 0 bases, with 15 bases between the two germline ends. CDR3 in DNA: TGTGCCAGCAGAAAGGGGGGCGGGAACTCCTACGAGCAGTACTTC. This translates into CASRKGGGNSYEQYF.

As for this clonotype: At one end, the junction sequence differs from germline, possibly due to a read error. The J gene is TRBJ1-5, the V gene TRBV24-1; D remains unclear. The CDR3 is made up of 13 amino acids. Germline values: CDR1 KGHDR, CDR2 SFDVKD. The CDR3 loop reads CATSGGVPEPQHF. The CDR3, as DNA: TGTGCCACCAGTGGAGGTGTTCCCGAGCCCCAACATTTT.

V and J are TRBV5-4 and TRBJ1-1; D call uncertain. This CDR3 region has 13 residues. V was clipped by 0 bases and J by 3 bases, with 6 bases between them. The germline V gene encodes CDR1 SGHNT and CDR2 YYREEE (reference sequence). CDR3 residues: CASSLDKHTEAFF. The DNA of the CDR3 is TGTGCCAGCAGCTTGGACAAGCACACTGAAGCTTTCTTT.

This chain joins TRBV20-1 and TRBJ2-5; D is possibly TRBD1 (5 bases). Germline CDR1 is DFQATT and CDR2 is SNEGSKA (reference sequence). CDR3 size: 14 residues. The ends were cut back, 4 bases at V and 5 bases at J, with 17 bases in the middle. In DNA form, the CDR3 reads TGCAGTGCTACCTCAGGGCTAGTATGGGAGACCCAGTACTTC. It encodes CSATSGLVWETQYF.

This sequence joins TRBV5-1 and TRBJ2-7; 9 bases are shared with TRBD1. This CDR3 is 15 amino acids long. Trimming cost V 0 bases and J 6 bases; bases outside gene matches: 7. Germline V gene lookup returns CDR1 SGHRS and CDR2 YFSETQ. CDR3 DNA sequence: TGCGCCAGCAGCTTGGACGGGACAGGGCTTGGCGAGCAGTACGTC. It yields the protein CASSLDGTGLGEQYV.

The chain links TRBV18 to TRBJ1-5; D unresolved. V lost 4 bases and J 5 bases, leaving 15 bases between the germline ends. The CDR3 sequence is 15 residues long. Germline loops: CDR1 KGHSH, CDR2 LQKENI. The CDR3, as DNA: TGTGCCAGCTCACAAGCCATTGCTTCCGATCAGCCCCAGCATTTT. It is translated as CASSQAIASDQPQHF.

This rearrangement joins TRBV18 to TRBJ1-1; D gene uncertain. The ends were cut back, 0 bases at V and 5 bases at J, with 10 bases in the middle. The length of the CDR3 is 14 residues. The germline CDR1 and CDR2 sequences are KGHSH and LQKENI. DNA for the CDR3: TGTGCCAGCTCACCACCACAGTTCGGGACTGAAGCTTTCTTT. Protein sequence: CASSPPQFGTEAFF.

The chain recombines TRBV25-1 with TRBJ2-2; D gene ambiguous. CDR1 MGHDK and CDR2 SYGVNS come from the germline V gene. V was shortened by 7 bases and J by 3 bases, with 9 bases between the two germline ends. The CDR3 is 13 amino acids. The CDR3 DNA reads TGTGCCAGCACCCGTCAGGACACCGGGGAGCTGTTTTTT. Translated: CASTRQDTGELFF.